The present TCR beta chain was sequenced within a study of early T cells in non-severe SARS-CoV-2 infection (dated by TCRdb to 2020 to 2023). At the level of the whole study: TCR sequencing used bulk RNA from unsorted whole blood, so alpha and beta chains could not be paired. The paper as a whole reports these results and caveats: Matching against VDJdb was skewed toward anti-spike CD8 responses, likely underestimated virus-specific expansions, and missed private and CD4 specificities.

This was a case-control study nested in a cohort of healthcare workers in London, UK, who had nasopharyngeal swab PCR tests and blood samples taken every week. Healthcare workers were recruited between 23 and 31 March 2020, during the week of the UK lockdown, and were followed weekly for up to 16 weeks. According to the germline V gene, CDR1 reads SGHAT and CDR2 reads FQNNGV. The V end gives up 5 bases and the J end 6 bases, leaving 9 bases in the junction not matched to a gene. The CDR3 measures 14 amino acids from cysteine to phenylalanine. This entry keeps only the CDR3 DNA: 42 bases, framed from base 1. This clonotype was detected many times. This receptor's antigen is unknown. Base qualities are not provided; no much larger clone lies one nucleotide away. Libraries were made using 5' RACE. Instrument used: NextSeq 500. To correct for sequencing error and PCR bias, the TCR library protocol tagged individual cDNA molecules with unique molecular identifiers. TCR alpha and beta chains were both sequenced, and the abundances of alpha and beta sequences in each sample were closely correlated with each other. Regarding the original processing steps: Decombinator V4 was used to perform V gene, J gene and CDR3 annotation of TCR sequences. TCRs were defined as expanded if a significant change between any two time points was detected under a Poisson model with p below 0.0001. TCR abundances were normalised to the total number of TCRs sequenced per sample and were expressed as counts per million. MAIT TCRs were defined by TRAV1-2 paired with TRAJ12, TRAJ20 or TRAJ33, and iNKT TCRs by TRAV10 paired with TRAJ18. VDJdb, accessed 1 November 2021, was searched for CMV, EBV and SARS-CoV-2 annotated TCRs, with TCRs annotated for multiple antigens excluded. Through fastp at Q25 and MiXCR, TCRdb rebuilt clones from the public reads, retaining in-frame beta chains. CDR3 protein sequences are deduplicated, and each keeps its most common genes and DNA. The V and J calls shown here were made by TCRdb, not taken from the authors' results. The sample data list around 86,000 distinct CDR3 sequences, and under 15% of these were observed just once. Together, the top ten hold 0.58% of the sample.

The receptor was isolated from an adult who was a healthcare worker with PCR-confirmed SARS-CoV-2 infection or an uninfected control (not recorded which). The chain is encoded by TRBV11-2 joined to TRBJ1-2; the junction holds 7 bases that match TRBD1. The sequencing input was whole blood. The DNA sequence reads TGTGCCAGCAGCCCAATGAGGGGGCGCGATGGCTACACCTTC. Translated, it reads CASSPMRGRDGYTF.